Shown below are 19 T cell receptor beta chains from a single sample sequenced in a study of beta chain features in type 1 diabetes. Expressed TCRB transcripts were sequenced, since all the RNA that had been isolated was reverse transcribed. The method was immunoSEQ multiplex PCR; TCRdb's version includes in-frame clones alone and lacks a portion of them. The sample records 310,000 or so clones, 8% to 13% being singletons. Specimen: naive CD4+ T cells from blood. The origin of the receptors is a woman in her thirties in good health.

This clone turned up a few times. The chain recombines TRBV7-2 with TRBJ2-1, with 14 bases identical to TRBD2. Germline lookup yields CDR1 SGHTA and CDR2 FQGNSA. V was clipped by 0 bases and J by 10 bases; unmatched bases: 2. There are 15 residues in the CDR3. The CDR3 spells CASSLAGLAGVEQFF. The CDR3 region has the DNA TGTGCCAGCAGCTTAGCGGGACTAGCGGGAGTGGAGCAGTTCTTC.

This clone appeared a few times. The genes are TRBV28 and TRBJ1-2; 8 bases are a match to TRBD1. V shed 3 bases, J shed 8 bases, and the junction held 11 bases outside the gene matches. Germline V gene lookup returns CDR1 MDHEN and CDR2 SYDVKM. This CDR3 has 15 amino acids. CDR3 in amino acids: CASSLSGRGRVGYTF. CDR3 bases: TGTGCCAGCAGTTTGAGCGGCAGGGGGCGGGTCGGCTACACCTTC.

The chain recombines TRBV4-1 with TRBJ2-5; D may be TRBD2 (5 bases). Trimming removed 1 base from V and 2 bases from J, with 11 bases in between. Looked up from germline, CDR1 is MGHRA and CDR2 is YSYEKL. The CDR3 contains 15 residues. CDR3 sequence (DNA): TGCGCCAGCAGCCAAGCCCCACGGGATCAAGAGACCCAGTACTTC. This gives the protein CASSQAPRDQETQYF.

The rearrangement links TRBV23-1 to TRBJ2-7; 12 bases align to TRBD1. Being an ORF, TRBV23-1 has a function that is uncertain. The V and J ends lost 6 bases and 6 bases, in that order; junction bases with no gene match: 12. The CDR3 is 16 residues long. CDR3 region: CASSENAGTGGREQYF. The CDR3 coding sequence is TGCGCCAGCAGCGAAAATGCGGGGACAGGGGGCCGCGAGCAGTACTTC.

V and J are TRBV6-5 and TRBJ1-5; possible D gene TRBD1, 6 bases. V was shortened by 1 base and J by 6 bases, with 10 bases between the two germline ends. Germline loops: CDR1 MNHEY, CDR2 SVGAGI. This CDR3 is 14 amino acids long. CDR3 residues: CASSYWQGTQPQHF. In DNA, the CDR3 is TGTGCCAGCAGTTACTGGCAGGGGACTCAGCCCCAGCATTTT.

The chain couples TRBV29-1 to TRBJ1-4; no reliable D call. Germline V gives CDR1 SQVTM, CDR2 ANQGSEA. Trimming removed 5 bases from V and 6 bases from J, with 13 bases in between. The CDR3 spans 13 residues. CDR3 residues: CSVLTVKDEKLFF. The CDR3 coding sequence is TGCAGCGTTCTAACAGTAAAGGATGAAAAACTGTTTTTT.

There are a few counts of this clone. The V and J genes are TRBV25-1 and TRBJ2-3, with 9 bases aligning to TRBD2. The CDR3 sequence is 16 residues long. V shed 0 bases, J shed 5 bases, and the junction held 6 bases outside the gene matches. The germline gives CDR1 MGHDK, CDR2 SYGVNS. CDR3 sequence: CASSEYSGRVIDTQYF. The DNA of the CDR3 is TGTGCCAGCAGTGAATATAGCGGGAGAGTTATAGATACGCAGTATTTT.

This sequence joins TRBV7-9 and TRBJ1-5, with D perhaps matching TRBD1 (6 bases). The V end was cut by 3 bases, the J end by 3 bases, with 12 bases between. The CDR3 spans 15 residues. In germline, CDR1 is SEHNR, CDR2 FQNEAQ (reference sequence). CDR3 region: CASSLSGGSNQPQHF. DNA for the CDR3: TGTGCCAGCAGCTTGAGTGGGGGCTCCAATCAGCCCCAGCATTTT.

This clone was seen only a few times. This rearrangement joins TRBV29-1 to TRBJ2-7; the D is unclear. Per the germline V gene, CDR1 is SQVTM and CDR2 is ANQGSEA. The V and J ends lost 1 base and 5 bases respectively, with 15 bases between them. The CDR3 runs 14 residues. This CDR3 reads CSVEVPYLSHEQYF. CDR3 nucleotides: TGCAGCGTTGAAGTACCCTACCTAAGTCACGAGCAGTACTTC.

This clone was seen a few times. The chain is built from TRBV28 and TRBJ2-1; 8 positions match TRBD1. Germline CDR1 is MDHEN and CDR2 is SYDVKM. J lost 0 bases, V lost 8 bases, and 9 bases had no gene match. The CDR3 length is 16 residues. The CDR3 protein is CASGMAGTGSYNEQFF. In DNA, the CDR3 is TGTGCCAGCGGCATGGCCGGGACAGGCTCCTACAATGAGCAGTTCTTC.

The V and J genes are TRBV30 and TRBJ1-5; D is unresolved. The CDR3 covers 14 residues. The V end lost 8 bases, the J end lost 0 bases, and 14 bases lay between the germline ends. CDR1 and CDR2 (germline): GTSNPN, SVGIG (reference sequence). CDR3 region: CASSTPGSNQPQHF. The CDR3 coding sequence is TGTGCCAGTAGTACCCCCGGTAGCAATCAGCCCCAGCATTTT.

The J gene is TRBJ2-2, the V gene TRBV7-3, with D possibly being TRBD1 (6 bases). The germline V gene has CDR1 SGHTA and CDR2 FQGTGA. Trimming removed 0 bases from V and 5 bases from J, with 16 bases in between. This CDR3 has 17 residues. CDR3 sequence reads: CASSLTSDSMGTGELFF. DNA for the CDR3: TGTGCCAGCAGCTTAACGTCGGACAGTATGGGAACCGGGGAGCTGTTTTTT.

Only a few counts were recorded for this clone. The chain couples TRBV14 to TRBJ2-1, with a tentative D call TRBD1 (7 bases). V was trimmed by 6 bases and J by 10 bases, leaving 16 bases between them. Germline values: CDR1 SGHDN, CDR2 FVKESK. This CDR3 contains 13 residues. The CDR3 DNA follows: TGTGCCAGCAGTTTAGAGGGGGCGGGAGAGCAGTTCTTC. Its translation: CASSLEGAGEQFF.

CDR3 in DNA: TGCAGCGTTGAACCTAATAGCGGGAGGACTTACAATGAGCAGTTCTTC. Encoded protein: CSVEPNSGRTYNEQFF. The rearrangement links TRBV29-1 to TRBJ2-1; 10 bases agree with TRBD2. The junction had 8 bases not matched to a gene; V was cut back by 2 bases and J by 4 bases. This CDR3 has 16 residues. Germline loops: CDR1 SQVTM, CDR2 ANQGSEA.

The rearrangement uses TRBV6-6 and TRBJ2-7; D is unresolved. With 2 bases removed from V and 6 bases from J, the gap between germline ends came to 5 bases. The CDR3 spans 11 residues. Germline lookup yields CDR1 MNHNY and CDR2 SVGAGI (reference sequence). The CDR3 region has the DNA TGTGCCAGCAGTTACGAGTCCGAGCAGTACTTC. Encoded protein: CASSYESEQYF.

This clone has just a few counts. This sequence joins TRBV27 and TRBJ1-1; tentatively, D is TRBD1 (5 bases). V lost 3 bases and J 5 bases, leaving 13 bases between the germline ends. There are 14 residues in the CDR3. Looked up from germline, CDR1 is MNHEY and CDR2 is SMNVEV (reference sequence). In DNA form, the CDR3 reads TGTGCCAGCAGTTTTAAGGGGCGCGGAACTGAAGCTTTCTTT. This sequence encodes CASSFKGRGTEAFF.

This clone appeared a few times. This chain joins TRBV28 and TRBJ1-2; 8 positions agree with TRBD1. The CDR3 has 14 residues. Germline V CDR1 and CDR2: MDHEN, SYDVKM. V dropped 6 bases and J dropped 4; count of bases not matched to a gene: 7. The CDR3 DNA follows: TGTGCCAGCAGGACAGGGGATAGTGTCTATGGCTACACCTTC. Translated: CASRTGDSVYGYTF.

The sample holds a few counts of this clone. The chain couples TRBV6-5 to TRBJ2-7; 8 bases are shared with TRBD2. The CDR3 runs 14 residues. The germline V gene encodes CDR1 MNHEY and CDR2 SVGAGI. Losses at the gene ends were 7 bases for V and 4 bases for J; bases not matched to a gene: 9. Here the CDR3 DNA reads TGTGCCAGCACCAATCCCGGGGGGGCTTACGAGCAGTACTTC. Protein product: CASTNPGGAYEQYF.

This clone has only a few counts. The J gene is TRBJ1-2, the V gene TRBV25-1; a possible D gene is TRBD1 (6 bases). Germline CDR1 MGHDK, CDR2 SYGVNS. Trimming removed 6 bases at V and 7 bases at J, with 12 bases between. This CDR3 is built from 12 residues. The CDR3 region has the DNA TGTGCCAGCAGATTGGGGACAAGTGGCTACACCTTC. As protein: CASRLGTSGYTF.